The 24 T cell receptor beta chains below all came from one sample that was sequenced in a study of cytomegalovirus exposure and HLA in healthy donors. PCR amplification relied on 60 Vbeta primers (plus 13 Jbeta primers). Generated by immunoSEQ multiplex PCR, the TCRdb table keeps only in-frame clones and is missing some. The sample carries around 90,000 clones, around four fifths recorded once. Sequences were obtained from PBMCs. The receptors here all came from a man younger than 40 in good health and CMV-seronegative.

Worth noting for this clone: One junction end does not reproduce the germline sequence, and a read error may be involved. The rearrangement joins TRBV5-5 to TRBJ1-6; D unclear. This CDR3 spans 8 amino acids. CDR1 and CDR2 from the germline V gene are SGHKS and YYEKEE (reference sequence). This chain's CDR3 is CATPRLPF. CDR3 DNA: TGTGCCACCCCCCGACTTCCCTTT.

This chain joins TRBV4-2 and TRBJ1-2, with D tentatively TRBD1 (5 bases). Deletions cut 4 bases from V and 7 bases from J, with 13 bases between. Germline V lookup: CDR1 LGHNA, CDR2 YNFKEQ. This CDR3 comprises 13 residues. As DNA, the CDR3 is TGTGCCAGCAGCCGTGGTGGGGGGTTTGGCTACACCTTC. This codes for CASSRGGGFGYTF.

J is TRBJ1-5 and V is TRBV27; 12 nucleotides line up with TRBD1. CDR3 length: 17 amino acids. Germline trimming cut 5 bases from V and 5 bases from J; bases unmatched to any gene: 10. Germline V gives CDR1 MNHEY, CDR2 SMNVEV (reference sequence). This chain's CDR3 is CASSPGQGAFDDQPQHF. CDR3 in DNA: TGTGCCAGCAGTCCGGGACAGGGGGCGTTTGATGATCAGCCCCAGCATTTT.

J is TRBJ2-1 and V is TRBV15; maybe TRBD2 (6 bases). Germline CDR1 and CDR2: LNHNV and YYDKDF (reference sequence). The length of the CDR3 is 15 residues. Trimming removed 0 bases from V and 6 bases from J, with 12 bases in between. CDR3 residues: CATSRDGRSFNEQFF. The CDR3 nucleotides read TGTGCCACCAGCAGAGATGGGAGGAGCTTCAATGAGCAGTTCTTC.

This chain joins TRBV7-3 and TRBJ2-3; possible D gene TRBD1, 6 bases. Germline loops: CDR1 SGHTA, CDR2 FQGTGA. The CDR3 runs 15 residues. V was cut by 4 bases and J by 8 bases, with 19 bases left in between. The CDR3 sequence is CASSSTGTNSGTQYF. In DNA form, the CDR3 reads TGTGCCAGCAGCTCAACCGGGACAAACTCCGGTACGCAGTATTTT.

The CDR3: CASSQDRAGGGADTQYF. The CDR3 DNA reads as TGTGCCAGCAGCCAAGATCGCGCGGGAGGTGGAGCAGATACGCAGTATTTT. V usage is TRBV4-2 and J usage is TRBJ2-3; 8 bases line up with TRBD2. Germline V gives CDR1 LGHNA, CDR2 YNFKEQ. There are 17 residues in the CDR3. With V trimmed by 0 bases and J by 4 bases, 9 bases remained unmatched.

This clone was counted only a few times. The same CDR3 is also encoded by other DNA sequences in this sample. The chain uses TRBV5-1 and TRBJ2-1, with unresolved D. This CDR3 spans 13 amino acids. Per germline, CDR1 SGHRS and CDR2 YFSETQ. Trimming took 1 base from V and 3 from J, leaving 5 bases between them. CDR3 DNA: TGCGCCAGCAGCTTGACCAGCTACAATGAGCAGTTCTTC. It encodes CASSLTSYNEQFF. Drawing the rest from reference TRBV5-1 and TRBJ2-1, the complete variable domain is KAGVTQTPRYLIKTRGQQVTLSCSPISGHRSVSWYQQTPGQGLQFLFEYFSETQRNKGNFPGRFSGRQFSNSRSEMNVSTLELGDSALYLCASSLTSYNEQFFGPGTRLTVL.

This clone came up a few times. The chain joins TRBV19 to TRBJ2-3; the D is unclear. The CDR3 length is 13 residues. Germline assignment: CDR1 LNHDA and CDR2 SQIVND (reference sequence). Trimming cost V 2 bases and J 8 bases, with 11 bases left between them. In DNA form, the CDR3 reads TGTGCCAGTAGTATACCGACAACCGGTACGCAGTATTTT. The encoded protein is CASSIPTTGTQYF.

A word on this clone: One end of the junction does not line up with germline, which may come from a read error. The V call is TRBV11-3, the J call TRBJ2-1; TRBD2 matches 8 bases. Germline V gene lookup returns CDR1 SGHNT and CDR2 YENEEA. The CDR3 is 13 residues long. The CDR3 sequence is CASSLAGNNEQFF. The CDR3 nucleotides read TGTGCCAGCAGTTTAGCGGGGAACAATGAGCAGTTCTTC. The full variable domain, with the rest looked up from reference TRBV11-3 and TRBJ2-1, is EAGVVQSPRYKIIEKKQPVAFWCNPISGHNTLYWYLQNLGQGPELLIRYENEEAVDDSQLPKDRFSAERLKGVDSTLKIQPAELGDSAVYLCASSLAGNNEQFFGPGTRLTVL.

This chain connects TRBV11-2 to TRBJ1-5; D gene ambiguous. Germline V gene sequence: CDR1 SGHAT, CDR2 FQNNGV. Deletions cut 5 bases from V and 5 bases from J, with 10 bases between. The length of the CDR3 is 13 residues. DNA for the CDR3: TGTGCCAGCAGCGAGGACGGGGATCAGCCCCAGCATTTT. This codes for CASSEDGDQPQHF.

This chain joins TRBV5-1 and TRBJ2-7, with 10 bases aligning to TRBD1. This CDR3 has 13 residues. Germline V CDR1 and CDR2: SGHRS, YFSETQ. V shed 7 bases and J 6 bases; nucleotides not matched to a gene: 7. The CDR3 nucleotides are TGCGCCAGCGGACGACAGGGGGCATCCGAGCAGTACTTC. This translates into CASGRQGASEQYF.

For the CDR3, the DNA is TGTGCCTGGAATCGCGGGACGGACAATCAGCCCCAGCATTTT. Its translation is CAWNRGTDNQPQHF. This rearrangement joins TRBV30 to TRBJ1-5, with D maybe TRBD1 (5 bases). The length of the CDR3 is 14 residues. Trimming removed 4 bases at V and 3 bases at J, with 13 bases between. Germline CDR1 is GTSNPN and CDR2 is SVGIG (reference sequence).

J is TRBJ2-3 and V is TRBV10-3, with D possibly matching TRBD2 (6 bases). This CDR3 is 16 amino acids long. CDR1 is ENHRY, CDR2 SYGVKD, per germline. The germline V and J ends were trimmed by 4 bases and 2 bases, with 16 bases remaining between them. CDR3 coding DNA: TGTGCCATCAGTGGCGGGACGGAATATTTCACAGATACGCAGTATTTT. Translating gives CAISGGTEYFTDTQYF.

This clone was detected only a few times. The rearrangement uses TRBV28 and TRBJ1-1; TRBD1 matches 9 bases. V was pared by 5 bases and J by 4 bases, with 11 bases of the junction left unmatched. Per the germline V gene, CDR1 is MDHEN and CDR2 is SYDVKM. The CDR3 runs to 16 residues. The CDR3 here is CASSPGTGMVVTEAFF. Written as DNA, the CDR3 is TGTGCCAGCAGTCCTGGGACAGGGATGGTCGTCACTGAAGCTTTCTTT.

The J gene is TRBJ2-1, the V gene TRBV13; D unresolved. The CDR3 runs 11 residues. Trimming pared 4 bases from V and 8 bases from J, leaving 6 bases between. Germline-derived CDR1 and CDR2 are PRHDT and FYEKMQ (reference sequence). CDR3 in amino acids: CASSYRDEQFF. The DNA of the CDR3 is TGTGCCAGCAGCTACAGAGATGAGCAGTTCTTC.

The chain couples TRBV9 to TRBJ1-2; perhaps TRBD1 as D (6 bases). Looked up from germline, CDR1 is SGDLS and CDR2 is YYNGEE. The CDR3 consists of 15 residues. Trimming took off 4 bases at V and 2 bases at J, with 15 bases between the two ends. The CDR3 sequence is CASSPRTVGNYGYTF. In DNA form, the CDR3 reads TGTGCCAGCAGCCCTCGGACAGTTGGGAACTATGGCTACACCTTC.

This clone turned up a few times. This sequence joins TRBV6-1 and TRBJ2-7, with a possible D match to TRBD2 (6 bases). The ends were cut back, 6 bases at V and 0 bases at J, with 15 bases in the middle. This CDR3 has 15 residues. CDR1 MNHNS and CDR2 SASEGT come from the germline V gene. CDR3 coding DNA: TGTGCCAGCAGGAGGGACGGGGGAAGCTCCTACGAGCAGTACTTC. As protein: CASRRDGGSSYEQYF.

This clone was seen only a few times. V usage is TRBV15 and J usage is TRBJ1-1; 9 nucleotides agree with TRBD1. The CDR3 loop spans 22 amino acids. Unmatched junction bases numbered 20, after V lost 0 bases and J lost 0 bases. Germline V gives CDR1 LNHNV, CDR2 YYDKDF (reference sequence). The CDR3 reads CATSREDTGGVHSWGMNTEAFF. For the CDR3, the DNA is TGTGCCACCAGCAGAGAGGATACAGGGGGCGTCCATAGCTGGGGGATGAACACTGAAGCTTTCTTT.

The gene calls are TRBV28 and TRBJ1-5, with D possibly matching TRBD1 (6 bases). The V end was cut by 5 bases, the J end by 5 bases, with 13 bases between. Germline V gives CDR1 MDHEN, CDR2 SYDVKM. The CDR3 loop spans 14 amino acids. CDR3 protein: CASSPPQGYQPQHF. DNA for the CDR3: TGTGCCAGCAGTCCACCCCAGGGGTATCAGCCCCAGCATTTT.

V gene TRBV30 combines with J gene TRBJ1-5; D may be TRBD1 (5 bases). This CDR3 spans 13 amino acids. Per the germline V gene, CDR1 is GTSNPN and CDR2 is SVGIG (reference sequence). Deletions cut 3 bases from V and 7 bases from J, with 13 bases between. Here the CDR3 DNA reads TGTGCCTGGAGGACGGGGGTCGGGCAGCCCCAGCATTTT. As protein: CAWRTGVGQPQHF.

This chain joins TRBV5-1 and TRBJ2-1, with 8 bases matching TRBD1. This CDR3 is built from 17 residues. Germline V gene data show CDR1 as SGHRS and CDR2 as YFSETQ. The V and J ends lost 7 bases and 5 bases, in that order; junction bases with no gene match: 17. The CDR3 here is CASANRPPGQGNNEQFF. CDR3 sequence (DNA): TGCGCCAGCGCCAACCGCCCCCCCGGACAGGGCAACAATGAGCAGTTCTTC.

The chain has TRBV19 and TRBJ1-5; D is undetermined. CDR1 is LNHDA and CDR2 is SQIVND in the germline V gene (reference sequence). The CDR3 covers 12 residues. Trimming took 7 bases from V and 5 from J, leaving 9 bases between them. The CDR3 DNA sequence: TGTGCCAGTACCTATCGGGATCAGCCCCAGCATTTT. It translates to CASTYRDQPQHF.

The chain recombines TRBV6-5 with TRBJ1-1; D gene unclear. V dropped 0 bases and J dropped 3 bases, with 14 bases sitting between them. The CDR3 is made up of 16 amino acids. Germline V gene lookup returns CDR1 MNHEY and CDR2 SVGAGI. The chain's CDR3 is CASSYSTVLEDTEAFF. The CDR3 DNA is TGTGCCAGCAGTTACTCGACGGTTCTGGAGGACACTGAAGCTTTCTTT.

This clone was counted between two and nine times. The rearrangement uses TRBV30 and TRBJ2-2, with TRBD1 matching 8 bases. J gave up 5 bases and V 8 bases, and 4 bases lay outside the gene matches. Germline CDR1 is GTSNPN and CDR2 is SVGIG (reference sequence). The CDR3 sequence is 12 residues long. CDR3 coding DNA: TGTGCCGCCCGACAGGGGACCGGGGAGCTGTTTTTT. This gives the protein CAARQGTGELFF.